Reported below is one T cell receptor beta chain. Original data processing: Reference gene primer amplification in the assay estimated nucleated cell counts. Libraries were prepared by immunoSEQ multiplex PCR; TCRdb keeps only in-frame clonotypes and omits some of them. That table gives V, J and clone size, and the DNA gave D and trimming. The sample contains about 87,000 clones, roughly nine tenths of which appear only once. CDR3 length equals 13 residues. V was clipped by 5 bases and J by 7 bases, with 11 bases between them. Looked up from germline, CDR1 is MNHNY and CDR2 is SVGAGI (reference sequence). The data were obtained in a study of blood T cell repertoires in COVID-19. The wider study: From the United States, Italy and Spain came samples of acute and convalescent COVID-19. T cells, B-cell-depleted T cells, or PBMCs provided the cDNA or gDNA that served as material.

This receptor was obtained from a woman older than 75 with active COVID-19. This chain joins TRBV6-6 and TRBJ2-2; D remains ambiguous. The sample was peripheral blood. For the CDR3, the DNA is TGTGCCAGCAGTCTACTCCCAGGCGGGGAGCTGTTTTTT. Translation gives CASSLLPGGELFF.